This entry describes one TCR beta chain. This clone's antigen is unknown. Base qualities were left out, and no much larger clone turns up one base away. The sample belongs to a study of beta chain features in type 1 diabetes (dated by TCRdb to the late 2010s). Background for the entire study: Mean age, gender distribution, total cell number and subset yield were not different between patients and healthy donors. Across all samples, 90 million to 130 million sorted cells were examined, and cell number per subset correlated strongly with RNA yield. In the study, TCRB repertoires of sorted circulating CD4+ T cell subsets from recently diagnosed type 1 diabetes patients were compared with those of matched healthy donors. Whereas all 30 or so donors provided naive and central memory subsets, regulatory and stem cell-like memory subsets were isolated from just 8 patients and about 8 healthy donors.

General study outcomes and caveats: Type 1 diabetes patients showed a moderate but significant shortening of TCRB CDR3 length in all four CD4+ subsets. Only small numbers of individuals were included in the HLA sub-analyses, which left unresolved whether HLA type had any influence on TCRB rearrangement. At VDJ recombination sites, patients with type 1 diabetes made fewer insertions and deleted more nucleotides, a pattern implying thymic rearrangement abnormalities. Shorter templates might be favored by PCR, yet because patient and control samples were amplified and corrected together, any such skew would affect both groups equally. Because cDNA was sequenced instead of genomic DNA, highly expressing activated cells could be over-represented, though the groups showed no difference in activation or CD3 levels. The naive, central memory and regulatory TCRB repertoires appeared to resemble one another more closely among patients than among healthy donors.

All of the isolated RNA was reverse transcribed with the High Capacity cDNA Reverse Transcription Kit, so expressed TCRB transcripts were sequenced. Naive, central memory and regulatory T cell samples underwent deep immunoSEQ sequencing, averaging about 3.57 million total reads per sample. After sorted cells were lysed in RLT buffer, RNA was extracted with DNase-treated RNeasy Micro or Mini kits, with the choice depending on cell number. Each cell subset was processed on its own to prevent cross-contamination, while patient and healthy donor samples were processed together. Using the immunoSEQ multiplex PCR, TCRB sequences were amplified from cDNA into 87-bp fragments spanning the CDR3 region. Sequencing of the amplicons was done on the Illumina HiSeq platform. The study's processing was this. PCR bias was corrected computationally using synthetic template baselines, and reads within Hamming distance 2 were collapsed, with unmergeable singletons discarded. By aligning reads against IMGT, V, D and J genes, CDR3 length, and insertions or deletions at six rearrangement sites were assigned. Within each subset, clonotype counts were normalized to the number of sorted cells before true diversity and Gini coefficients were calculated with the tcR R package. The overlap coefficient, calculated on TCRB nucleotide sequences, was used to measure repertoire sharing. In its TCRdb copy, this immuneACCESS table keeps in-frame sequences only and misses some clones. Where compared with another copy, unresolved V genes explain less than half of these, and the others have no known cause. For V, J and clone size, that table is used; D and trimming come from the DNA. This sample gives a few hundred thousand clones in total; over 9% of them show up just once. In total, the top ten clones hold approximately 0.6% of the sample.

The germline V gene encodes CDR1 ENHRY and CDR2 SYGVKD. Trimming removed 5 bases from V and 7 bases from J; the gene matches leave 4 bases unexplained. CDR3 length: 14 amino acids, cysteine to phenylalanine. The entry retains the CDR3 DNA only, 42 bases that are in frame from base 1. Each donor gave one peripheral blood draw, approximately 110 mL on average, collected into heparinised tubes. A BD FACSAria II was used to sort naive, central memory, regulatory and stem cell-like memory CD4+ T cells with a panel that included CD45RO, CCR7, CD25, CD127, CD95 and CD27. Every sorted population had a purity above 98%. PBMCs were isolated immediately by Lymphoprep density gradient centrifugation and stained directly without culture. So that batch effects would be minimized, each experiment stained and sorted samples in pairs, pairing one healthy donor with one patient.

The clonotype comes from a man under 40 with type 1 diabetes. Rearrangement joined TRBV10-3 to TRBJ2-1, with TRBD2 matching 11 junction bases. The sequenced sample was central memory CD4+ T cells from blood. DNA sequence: TGTGCCATCAGTTCGGGACTAGCGGATAATGAGCAGTTCTTC. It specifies CAISSGLADNEQFF.